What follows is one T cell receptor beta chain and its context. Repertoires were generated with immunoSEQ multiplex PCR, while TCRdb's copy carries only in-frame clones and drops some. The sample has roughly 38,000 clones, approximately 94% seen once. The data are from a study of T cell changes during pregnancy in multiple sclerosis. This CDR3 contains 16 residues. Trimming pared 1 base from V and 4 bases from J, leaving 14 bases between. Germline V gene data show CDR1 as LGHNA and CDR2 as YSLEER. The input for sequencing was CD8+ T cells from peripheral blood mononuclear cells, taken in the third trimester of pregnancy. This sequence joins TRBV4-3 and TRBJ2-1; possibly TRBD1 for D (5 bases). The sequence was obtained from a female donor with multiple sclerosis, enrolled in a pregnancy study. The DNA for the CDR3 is TGCGCCAGCAGCCAAGGGTTCAGGGCATTTTACAATGAGCAGTTCTTC. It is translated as CASSQGFRAFYNEQFF.